What follows is one T cell receptor beta chain and its context. The sample belongs to a study of CD8+CD57+ T cells in acquired aplastic anemia. Profiles of TCR beta VDJ and CDR3 were generated from a genomic DNA template. Each CDR3 protein gets one entry after TCRdb re-called the reads with MiXCR. This sample carries about 400,000 distinct CDR3 sequences, about two thirds of them seen once, and the ten largest clones take 3% to 5%. This CDR3 has 15 amino acids. V was clipped by 6 bases and J by 0 bases, with 17 bases between them. The germline CDR1 and CDR2 sequences are SQVTM and ANQGSEA. This clonotype was sampled from a human donor in good health, serving as a control. The chain couples TRBV29-1 to TRBJ1-1, with a weak D call TRBD1 (5 bases). Sequencing was carried out using sorted CD4+, CD8+, or CD8+CD57+ T cells (not recorded which) from PBMCs. The CDR3 sequence: CSVKGEGRMNTEAFF. The CDR3 bases are TGCAGCGTCAAAGGGGAGGGTAGGATGAACACTGAAGCTTTCTTT. Combining the CDR3 with reference TRBV29-1 and TRBJ1-1 gives the whole variable domain SAVISQKPSRDICQRGTSLTIQCQVDSQVTMMFWYRQQPGQSLTLIATANQGSEATYESGFVIDKFPISRPNLTFSTLTVSNMSPEDSSIYLCSVKGEGRMNTEAFFGQGTRLTVV.